This record concerns one T cell receptor beta chain sequence. Its antigen remains unknown. RNA extraction and reverse transcription yielded cDNA as sequencing template. TCRdb's table, derived via immunoSEQ multiplex PCR, lists solely in-frame clones and lacks some. Of about 140,000 clones in the sample, around 86% were seen once. Treatment given: oral pan-JAK inhibitor, 5-10 mg twice daily. The study team obtained lesional scalp punch biopsies and peripheral blood from alopecia areata patients. Germline V gene sequence: CDR1 LNHDA, CDR2 SQIVND (reference sequence). The CDR3 runs to 11 residues. V lost 11 bases and J lost 9, with 14 bases in between. This record belongs to a study of CD8+ T cells in alopecia areata. Study-wide points: Affected scalp, especially in alopecia totalis/universalis, had a higher clonality than normal scalp did. Scalp clonality, along with expanded CD8+ clones among the top 100, was significantly decreased by tofacitinib. In scalp and blood, many expanded lesional clones persisted during tofacitinib.

Sequenced here: CD8+ T cells sorted from blood, sampled at week 4, from a patient treated with tofacitinib. V gene TRBV19 combines with J gene TRBJ2-1; maybe TRBD1 (5 bases). This TCR derives from a human donor with alopecia areata. The CDR3 spells CASKGPVEQFF. The DNA for the CDR3 is TGTGCCTCTAAGGGGCCGGTTGAGCAGTTCTTC.